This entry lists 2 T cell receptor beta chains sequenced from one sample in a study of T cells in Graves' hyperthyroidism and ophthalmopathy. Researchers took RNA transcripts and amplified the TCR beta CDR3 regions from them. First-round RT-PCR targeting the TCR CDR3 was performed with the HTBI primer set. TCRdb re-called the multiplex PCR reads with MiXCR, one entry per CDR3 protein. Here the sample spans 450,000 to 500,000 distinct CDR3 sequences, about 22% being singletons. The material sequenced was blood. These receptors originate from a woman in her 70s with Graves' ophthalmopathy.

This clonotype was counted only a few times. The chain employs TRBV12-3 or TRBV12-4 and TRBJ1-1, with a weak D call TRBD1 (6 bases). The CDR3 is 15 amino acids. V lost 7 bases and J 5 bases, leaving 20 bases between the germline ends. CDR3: CASTPHLGARTEAFF. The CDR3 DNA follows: TGTGCCAGCACACCACACTTGGGGGCGCGGACTGAAGCTTTCTTT.

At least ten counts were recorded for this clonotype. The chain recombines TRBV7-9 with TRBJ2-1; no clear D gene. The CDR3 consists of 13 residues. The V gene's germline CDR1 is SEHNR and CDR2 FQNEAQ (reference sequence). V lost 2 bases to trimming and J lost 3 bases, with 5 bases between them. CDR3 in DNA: TGTGCCAGCAGCTTAAGGGACTACAATGAGCAGTTCTTC. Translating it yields CASSLRDYNEQFF. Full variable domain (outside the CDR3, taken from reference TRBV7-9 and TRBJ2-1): DTGVSQNPRHKITKRGQNVTFRCDPISEHNRLYWYRQTLGQGPEFLTYFQNEAQLEKSRLLSDRFSAERPKGSFSTLEIQRTEQGDSAMYLCASSLRDYNEQFFGPGTRLTVL.